This T cell receptor beta chain emerged from a study of cytomegalovirus exposure and HLA in healthy donors (dated by TCRdb to about 2017). For the study in its entirety: An earlier analysis of more than 550 of the donors reported about 260 Gb of sequence data and around 100 million unique TCR beta sequences obtained from about 180 million T cells. An early release covering 550 to 650 HLA-typed donors comprised 250 to 350 gigabases of sequencing data and 85 million to 100 million unique TCR sequences. The genetic ancestry cluster associated with self-reported Caucasian donors included over 65% of the 300 to 450 genotyped donors. The study was designed to test whether signatures of past pathogen exposure could be identified by cataloging public T cell receptors. Using immunosequencing, the study profiled T cell repertoires from around 680 subjects and related those repertoires to cytomegalovirus serostatus. Along with the roughly 700-subject first cohort, a separate validation cohort of about 110 different subjects was used. To predict cytomegalovirus infection status, the study brought together high-throughput TCR immunosequencing, statistical association of individual TCRs with disease status, and machine learning. A later analysis re-analyzed previously published TCR beta repertoires from 666 donors and added high-resolution HLA genotyping to study TCR occurrence patterns. In the later analysis, no new phenotypic data were used to find candidate immune exposures; instead, reliance was placed on TCR beta sequences and their occurrence across donors. An earlier analysis of fewer than 750 of the donors used high-throughput TCR beta sequencing to judge whether each TCR beta V gene segment behaved as functional or pseudogenic. Donor age, sex, ethnicity and CMV serostatus were compiled alongside the repertoire data. A later genetic analysis took genome-wide SNP genotypes for about 55% of the roughly 670 donors and used that subset as a discovery cohort. All discovery cohort repertoires had been generated using a single sequencing platform. HLA typing covered class I and class II loci at four-digit resolution. The number of donors typed differed by locus, with 629-630 for A, B, C, DRB1 and DQB1, around 560 for DQA1, nearly 610 for DPA1, and some 440 for DPB1. Roughly 5 DR-DQ haplotypes were handled as single units for association and clustering because linkage in the cohort was strong. Among about 400 genotyped donors of the cohort, an average of roughly 230,000 unique TCR beta nucleotide sequences was sequenced per donor, of which 15% to 20% were non-productive. Beyond this particular receptor, the publication reports: Assigning TCR associations to individual alleles was difficult when HLA alleles, especially DR and DQ, strongly co-occurred. Because HLA typing was missing for some donors at each locus, association tests included only the typed subset. A further reported finding was that TCR beta sequences accurately predicted the HLA-A and HLA-B alleles for most subjects in the first cohort. This cohort had only TCR beta chains sequenced, and the lack of alpha or paired-chain data limited which features could be detected. At a false discovery rate of 0.05, a later analysis linked 15,000 to 20,000 TCR beta sequences to specific HLA alleles. Several of the top co-occurrence clusters appeared to be linked to parvovirus B19, influenza, CMV and Epstein-Barr virus, according to a later analysis. Sequencing depth was assumed to be roughly uniform across donors in the presence/absence analyses, though that assumption may not hold. In an earlier analysis of roughly 500 of the donors, most TCR beta V segments appeared in productive rearrangements about 87% or about 30% of the time, broadly matching IMGT annotations. According to a later analysis, TCR association rates differed among HLA loci, with DRB1 alleles showing the most associated TCRs and HLA-C alleles showing the fewest. Linkage disequilibrium might explain the correlated functional status among segregating V segments, but an unknown experimental factor could not be ruled out. According to a later genetic analysis, donors in an Asian-associated ancestry cluster had fewer N-insertions in productive TCRs than the approximately 630-donor mean. In a later genetic analysis, a missense DCLRE1C variant was associated with V-gene and J-gene trimming of TCR beta chains, and the association was replicated in an independent cohort. A cluster of highly shared sequence variants was judged likely to represent a technical artifact of the sequencing pipeline. The classifier was reported to diagnose cytomegalovirus status with high specificity and sensitivity in both the original and validation cohorts. Around 16 rarely observed V segments, including chromosome 9 orphons, were excluded from the earlier analysis of some 590 of the donors because counts were too low. The study listed 164 TCR beta chains as associated with cytomegalovirus. The only immune exposure information available for the cohort was CMV serostatus. A few of the identified cytomegalovirus-associated TCR beta chains were confirmed in vitro to be specific for cytomegalovirus antigens. Most CMV-associated TCR beta chains appeared to be HLA-restricted in a later analysis, and the HLA associations seemed to be driven largely by CMV exposure. Some IMGT-functional V segments, including TRBV6-2 and TRBV6-3, could not be distinguished by the 87-base-pair reads and were therefore excluded. The authors suggested that the approach could potentially be generalized to other disease states and immunological phenotypes. In a later analysis, HLA-associated TCR beta chains showed more clonal expansion and lower generation probabilities than non-associated chains that were equally common. Most TCR sequences were observed very rarely across donors, whereas some public TCRs were present in many individuals.

Details on this clone: No cognate antigen has been identified for it. No base qualities exist here, and no much larger clone lies one base off it.

The cohort comprised hundreds of healthy bone marrow donors. All cohort members were sampled while nominally healthy, although unrecorded immune exposures were likely present. The donor was CMV seropositive and was included in the group of 250 to 350 seropositive cohort members. Every donor gave a peripheral blood sample, and the peripheral blood mononuclear cells from that sample were used for TCR beta sequencing. Genomic DNA was extracted from the blood cell samples with the Qiagen DNeasy Blood Extraction Kit. Libraries were made using the immunoSEQ multiplex PCR assay. The multiplex PCR relied on a mix of 60 forward primers for TCR Vbeta segments and 13 reverse primers for TCR Jbeta segments. Amplification of the CDR3 region of rearranged TCR beta genes was performed with a multiplex PCR assay on genomic DNA. Amplified TCR beta libraries were sequenced as 87-base-pair reads on the Illumina HiSeq System. From the authors' description of their analysis: A later analysis tallied 80 million to 95 million unique TCR beta chains across the 666 repertoires, and about 10 million of those chains were shared by two or more donors. To remove PCR and sequencing errors, raw reads were error-corrected and collapsed into unique sequences using a nearest-neighbor algorithm that merged closely related sequences. CDR3 sequences were aligned to IMGT reference sequences to assign V, D and J gene segments. Each retained sequence needed at least a six-nucleotide match to both a V gene segment and a J gene segment. Rearrangements were called productive when the CDR3 lacked stop codons and stayed in frame with V and J; all others were non-productive. CDR3 was defined according to IMGT convention as the region running from the second conserved V-encoded cysteine to the conserved J-encoded phenylalanine. Sequences without an unambiguous match to a single V gene segment were excluded from the earlier analysis of 500 to 700 of the donors. An earlier analysis of a few hundred of the donors called V segments functional above 56.7% productive rearrangements and segregating when the between-donor standard deviation exceeded 5%. A statistical classification framework was developed to diagnose cytomegalovirus status using the catalog of TCR beta chain sequences. In a later analysis, TCR nucleotide sequences were compared against IMGT/GENE-DB human TR gene sequences so that V and J genes could be assigned. Using the TCRdist pipeline, a later analysis assigned CDR3 sequences along with most-parsimonious VDJ recombination scenarios. In a later analysis, every TCR beta chain was defined by the combination of its CDR3 amino acid sequence and its V-gene family, and reads without a unique V-gene family were dropped. As a way to deal with suspected cross-contamination and a sequencing artifact, a later analysis dropped hundreds of nucleotide sequences that were highly shared and had low generation probability. For each public chain, a later analysis derived a clonal expansion index from normalized ranks of inferred template counts within each repertoire. A later analysis computed generation probabilities with a VDJ recombination model fitted to out-of-frame rearrangements, and checked the results against IGoR. In a later analysis, hypergeometric tests were used to score TCR-TCR, TCR-HLA and TCR-CMV co-occurrence, with a repertoire-size bias correction applied to TCR pairs. To estimate false discovery rates, a later analysis permuted the HLA or CMV assignments 20 times. In a later analysis, co-occurring TCRs were grouped with DBSCAN, and TCRdist sequence similarity was added when clustering was performed within HLA-allele-positive subsets. For co-occurrence clustering, repertoires with fewer than 30,000 or more than 120,000 public chains were excluded, along with 4 to 6 repertoires with anomalous nucleotide sharing. TCRdb provides this immuneACCESS table in a form limited to in-frame rearrangements. Some clones are lacking; in checked studies, under half of them reflect an unresolved V gene, and why the rest are absent is not known. That table is the source of V, J and clone size, and D and trimming were worked out from the DNA. The sample table shows over 95,000 clones, and approximately 80% are seen once. Jointly, the top ten make up 5.4% of the sample.

CDR1 and CDR2 are read off the germline V gene (reference sequence) as LNHDA and SQIVND. The CDR3 goes from the cysteine to the phenylalanine over 15 residues. The only DNA kept is the CDR3, 45 bases in frame from the first base. V is trimmed back by 6 bases and J by 5 bases, and the junction contains 9 bases that no gene match accounts for. This TCR was recovered from a woman aged 30 to 39 in good health and CMV-seropositive. The sequencing input was PBMCs. The sequence is built from TRBV19 and TRBJ2-7; a stretch of 11 junction bases matches TRBD2. This receptor carries the CDR3 CASRSILAGANEQYF. The nucleotide sequence reads as follows: TGTGCCAGTAGGAGCATACTAGCGGGAGCTAACGAGCAGTACTTC.